Listed here are 7 T cell receptor beta chains from one sample, sequenced in a study of blood T cell repertoires in COVID-19. The protocol was immunoSEQ multiplex PCR, while the TCRdb copy is restricted to in-frame clones and leaves out a portion. The sample includes approximately 300,000 clones, 75% to 90% of them seen just once. The sequenced sample was peripheral blood. The receptors originated from a man between 18 and 35 years old with active or convalescent COVID-19.

This chain connects TRBV6-5 to TRBJ2-1, with 7 positions matching TRBD2. V trimming: 7 bases; J trimming: 5 bases; junction bases outside the gene matches: 5. This CDR3 comprises 13 residues. Per germline, CDR1 MNHEY and CDR2 SVGAGI. The DNA for the CDR3 is TGTGCCAGCATGACGGGGGGAGACAATGAGCAGTTCTTC. It specifies CASMTGGDNEQFF.

This clone has only one observation. The chain carries TRBV12-3 or TRBV12-4 and TRBJ2-7; D remains ambiguous. Trimming removed 3 bases from V and 2 bases from J, with 5 bases in between. This CDR3 is built from 12 residues. CDR3: CASSFVPYEQYF. The CDR3 region has the DNA TGTGCCAGCAGTTTCGTCCCCTACGAGCAGTACTTC.

The chain links TRBV21-1 to TRBJ2-2; no DNA check was done on the table's D call, TRBD1. TRBV21-1 is tagged as a pseudogene. The CDR3 loop spans 16 amino acids. CDR3 DNA: TGTGCCAGCAGCAAACCGGGACAGGGGGACACCGGGGAGCTGTTTTTT. The encoded protein is CASSKPGQGDTGELFF.

V and J are TRBV6-5 and TRBJ1-5; 9 bases are shared with TRBD1. The ends lost 6 bases at V and 4 bases at J; junction bases unmatched: 4. The CDR3 is 14 amino acids. CDR1 is MNHEY, CDR2 SVGAGI, per germline. The CDR3 reads CASRPGQGNQPQHF. Here the CDR3 DNA reads TGTGCCAGCAGACCCGGACAGGGGAATCAGCCCCAGCATTTT.

The sample holds one count of this clone. The chain combines TRBV6-1 with TRBJ1-6, with D perhaps TRBD1 (5 bases). CDR3 length: 14 amino acids. The V and J ends lost 0 bases and 10 bases respectively, with 10 bases between them. CDR1 MNHNS and CDR2 SASEGT come from the germline V gene. The CDR3 spells CASSEAPGVSPLHF. As DNA, the CDR3 is TGTGCCAGCAGTGAAGCGCCGGGGGTCTCACCCCTCCACTTT.

The count of this clone is one. This sequence joins TRBV29-1 and TRBJ1-2, with no clear D. CDR1 is SQVTM, CDR2 ANQGSEA, per germline. The CDR3 sequence is 12 residues long. V lost 4 bases and J 7 bases, leaving 13 bases between the germline ends. CDR3 nucleotides: TGCAGCGTTGGGGCCATATTAGGTGGCTACACCTTC. Amino acid sequence: CSVGAILGGYTF.

This chain links TRBV7-2 with TRBJ2-1, with a tentative D call TRBD2 (6 bases). The V end was cut by 5 bases, the J end by 4 bases, with 12 bases between. Germline V gene sequence: CDR1 SGHTA, CDR2 FQGNSA. This CDR3 contains 14 residues. CDR3 residues: CASSPEGGYNEQFF. The CDR3 bases are TGTGCCAGCAGCCCCGAAGGAGGGTACAATGAGCAGTTCTTC.